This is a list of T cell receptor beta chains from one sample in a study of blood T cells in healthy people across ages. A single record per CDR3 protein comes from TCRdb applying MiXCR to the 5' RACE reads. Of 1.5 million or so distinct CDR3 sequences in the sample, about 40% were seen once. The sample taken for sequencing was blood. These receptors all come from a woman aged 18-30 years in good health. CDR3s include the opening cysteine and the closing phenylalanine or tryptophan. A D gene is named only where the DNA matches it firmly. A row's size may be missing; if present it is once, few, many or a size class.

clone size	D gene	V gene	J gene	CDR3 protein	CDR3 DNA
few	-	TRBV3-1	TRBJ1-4	CASRGIYGGLFF	TGTGCCAGCAGGGGGATTTACGGAGGACTGTTTTTT
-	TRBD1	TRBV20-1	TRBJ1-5	CSARKGQGGYNQTQHF	TGCAGTGCTAGAAAAGGACAGGGAGGATACAATCAGACCCAGCATTTT
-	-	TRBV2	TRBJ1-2	CASSDWGRDYYGYTF	TGTGCCAGCAGTGATTGGGGCAGGGATTACTATGGCTACACCTTC
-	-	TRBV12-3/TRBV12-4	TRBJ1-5	CASMRGSYQPQHF	TGTGCCAGCATGAGGGGCAGCTATCAGCCCCAGCATTTT
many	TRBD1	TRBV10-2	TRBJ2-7	CASSGGTGDEQYF	TGTGCCAGCAGCGGCGGGACAGGGGACGAGCAGTACTTC
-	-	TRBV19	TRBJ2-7	CASSPPTGINYEQYF	TGTGCCAGTAGTCCACCGACAGGAATTAACTACGAGCAGTACTTC
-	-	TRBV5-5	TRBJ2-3	CASLGTFTDTQYF	TGTGCCAGCTTGGGCACGTTCACAGATACGCAGTATTTT
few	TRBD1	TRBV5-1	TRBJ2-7	CASSNRQGNHRPYEQYF	TGCGCCAGCAGCAACAGACAGGGCAACCACCGACCCTACGAGCAGTACTTC
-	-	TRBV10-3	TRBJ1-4	CAITPSANEKLFF	TGTGCCATCACCCCCTCAGCTAATGAAAAACTGTTTTTT
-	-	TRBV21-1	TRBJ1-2	CASSKKAQYTGASNYGYTF	TGTGCCAGCAGCAAAAAAGCGCAGTACACAGGGGCCTCTAACTATGGCTACACCTTC
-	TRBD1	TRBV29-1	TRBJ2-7	CSVWGQGSGEQYF	TGCAGCGTTTGGGGACAGGGGTCCGGGGAGCAGTACTTC
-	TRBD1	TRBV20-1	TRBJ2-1	CSARDGTGGNEQFF	TGCAGTGCTAGAGATGGGACAGGGGGGAACGAGCAGTTCTTC
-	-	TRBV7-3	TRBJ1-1	CASSPYREGEAFF	TGTGCCAGCAGCCCATACAGGGAGGGTGAAGCTTTCTTT
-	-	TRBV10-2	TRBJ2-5	CASSSAGPSGETQYF	TGCGCCAGCAGTTCCGCAGGACCCTCGGGAGAGACCCAGTACTTC
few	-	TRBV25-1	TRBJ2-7	CASSEAWASGSSLYF	-
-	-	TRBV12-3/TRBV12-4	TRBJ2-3	CASSLSLPSTDTEYF	TGTGCCAGCAGTTTGTCTCTCCCTAGCACAGATACGGAGTATTTT
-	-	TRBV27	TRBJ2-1	CASTRPGVDEQFF	TGTGCCAGCACTCGTCCAGGGGTCGATGAGCAGTTCTTC
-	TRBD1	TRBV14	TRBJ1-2	CASSPVTGGSYGYTF	TGTGCCAGCAGCCCTGTGACAGGGGGCAGCTATGGCTACACCTTC
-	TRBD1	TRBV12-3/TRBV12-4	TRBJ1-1	CASRRTGKNTEAFF	TGTGCCAGCAGAAGGACAGGGAAGAACACTGAAGCTTTCTTT
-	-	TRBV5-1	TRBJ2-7	CASSLVGPDYEQYF	TGCGCCAGCAGCCTGGTTGGGCCTGACTACGAGCAGTACTTC
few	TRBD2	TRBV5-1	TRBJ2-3	CASSSSGISTDTQYF	TGCGCCAGCAGCTCTAGCGGGATAAGCACAGATACGCAGTATTTT
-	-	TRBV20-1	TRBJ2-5	CSAGPGETQYF	TGCAGTGCTGGTCCTGGGGAGACCCAGTACTTC
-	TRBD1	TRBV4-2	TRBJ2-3	CASSQVTGQSTSTDTQYF	TGTGCCAGCAGCCAAGTAACGGGACAGTCAACTAGCACAGATACGCAGTATTTT
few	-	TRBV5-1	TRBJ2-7	CASSLDVGLYEQYF	TGCGCCAGCAGCTTGGATGTGGGCCTCTACGAGCAGTACTTC
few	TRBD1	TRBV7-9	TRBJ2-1	CASSEWTGAYNEQFF	TGTGCCAGCAGCGAATGGACAGGGGCGTACAATGAGCAGTTCTTC
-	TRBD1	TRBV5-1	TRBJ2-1	CASSFTGTGRSYNEQFF	TGCGCCAGCAGCTTTACCGGGACAGGGCGATCCTACAATGAGCAGTTCTTC
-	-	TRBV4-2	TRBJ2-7	CPSRERDGSSYEQYF	TGTCCCAGCAGGGAAAGGGACGGGAGCTCCTACGAGCAGTACTTC
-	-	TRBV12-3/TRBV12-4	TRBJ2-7	CASSISDSSYNEQYF	TGTGCCAGCAGTATATCGGACAGCTCCTACAATGAGCAGTACTTC
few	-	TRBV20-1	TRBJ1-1	CSARARAFGTEAFF	TGCAGTGCTAGAGCCAGGGCGTTTGGGACTGAAGCTTTCTTT
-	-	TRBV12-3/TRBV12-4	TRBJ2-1	CASRLGLGDNEQFF	TGTGCCAGCAGGCTCGGACTCGGCGACAATGAGCAGTTCTTC
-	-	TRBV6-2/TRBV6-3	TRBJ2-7	CASSASGVYYEQYF	TGTGCCAGCAGTGCCTCCGGGGTATACTACGAGCAGTACTTC
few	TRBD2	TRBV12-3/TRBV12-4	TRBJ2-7	CASSLGPTSAYEQYF	TGTGCCAGCAGTTTAGGTCCCACTAGCGCCTACGAGCAGTACTTC
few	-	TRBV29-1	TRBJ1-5	CSVSLGLGSNQPQHF	TGCAGCGTCTCCTTGGGGCTCGGGAGCAATCAGCCCCAGCATTTT
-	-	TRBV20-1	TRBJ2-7	CSVPADFLSNYEQYF	TGCAGTGTTCCGGCGGACTTTCTCTCCAACTACGAGCAGTACTTC
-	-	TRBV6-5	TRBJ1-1	CASSYSKDTPAVAAFF	TGTGCCAGCAGTTACTCGAAGGACACCCCGGCTGTTGCGGCTTTCTTT
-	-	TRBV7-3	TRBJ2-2	CASSPSTGWGTGELFF	TGTGCCAGCAGCCCAAGCACAGGGTGGGGGACCGGGGAGCTGTTTTTT
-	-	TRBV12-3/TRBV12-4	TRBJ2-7	CASTPRWDEQYF	TGTGCCAGCACCCCTCGTTGGGACGAGCAGTACTTC
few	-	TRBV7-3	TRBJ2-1	CASSLTGSPDWNGEQFF	TGTGCCAGCAGCTTAACCGGGTCCCCCGACTGGAATGGCGAGCAGTTCTTC
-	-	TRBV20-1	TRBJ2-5	CSAKGVNQEAQYF	TGCAGTGCAAAGGGGGTTAACCAAGAGGCCCAGTACTTC
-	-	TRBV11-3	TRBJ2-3	CASSLGAVKGADTQYF	TGTGCCAGCAGCTTAGGGGCGGTGAAAGGGGCCGATACGCAGTATTTT
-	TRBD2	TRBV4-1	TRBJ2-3	CASSQEHPSGRSVTDTQYF	TGCGCCAGCAGCCAAGAACATCCTAGCGGGAGGAGTGTCACAGATACGCAGTATTTT
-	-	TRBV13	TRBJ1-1	CASRNEVTEAFF	TGTGCCAGCCGAAACGAGGTAACTGAAGCTTTCTTT
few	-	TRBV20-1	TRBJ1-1	CSAPGGGAFF	TGCAGTGCTCCTGGTGGAGGAGCTTTCTTT
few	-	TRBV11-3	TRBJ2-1	CASSPTPWDNEQFF	TGTGCCAGCAGCCCCACCCCCTGGGACAATGAGCAGTTCTTC
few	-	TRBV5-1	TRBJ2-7	CASSAPGPQFSYEQYF	TGCGCCAGCAGCGCGCCGGGCCCCCAATTCTCCTACGAGCAGTACTTC
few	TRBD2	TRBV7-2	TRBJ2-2	CASSLVGGGATGELFF	TGTGCCAGCAGCTTAGTTGGCGGGGGGGCCACCGGGGAGCTGTTTTTT
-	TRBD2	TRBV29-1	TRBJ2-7	CSVDLAGGHEQYF	TGCAGCGTTGACCTAGCGGGAGGCCACGAGCAGTACTTC
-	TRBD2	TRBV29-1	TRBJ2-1	CGRGGYNEQFF	TGCGGCCGGGGGGGCTACAATGAGCAGTTCTTC
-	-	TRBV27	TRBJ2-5	CASSTRGLGETQYF	TGTGCCAGCAGTACACGGGGGTTGGGAGAGACCCAGTACTTC
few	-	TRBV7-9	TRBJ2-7	CATSKSYEQYF	TGTGCCACCTCCAAATCCTACGAGCAGTACTTC
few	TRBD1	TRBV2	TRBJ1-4	CASSRDRGQEKLFF	TGTGCCAGCAGTCGGGACAGGGGGCAAGAAAAACTGTTTTTT
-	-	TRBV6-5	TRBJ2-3	CASSYAGTQSTDTQYF	TGTGCCAGCAGTTACGCAGGGACTCAATCCACAGATACGCAGTATTTT
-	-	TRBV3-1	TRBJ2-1	CASSQEGTASGGQFF	TGTGCCAGCAGCCAAGAGGGGACCGCCAGTGGTGGGCAGTTCTTC
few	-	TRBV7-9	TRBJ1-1	CASSSRTADTEAFF	TGTGCCAGCAGCTCCCGGACAGCCGACACTGAAGCTTTCTTT
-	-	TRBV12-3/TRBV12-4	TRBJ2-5	CASSRARPAEQYF	TGTGCCAGCAGTCGCGCGAGGCCGGCAGAGCAGTACTTC
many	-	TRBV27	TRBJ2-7	CASSLLGMASEDEQYF	TGTGCCAGCAGTTTACTGGGGATGGCTAGCGAAGACGAGCAGTACTTC
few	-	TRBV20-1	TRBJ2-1	CSARDLLSSYNEQFF	TGCAGTGCTAGAGATCTTTTGAGCTCCTACAATGAGCAGTTCTTC
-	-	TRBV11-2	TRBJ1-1	CASSERTAAYVNTEAFF	TGTGCCAGCAGCGAGAGGACAGCAGCTTATGTGAACACTGAAGCTTTCTTT
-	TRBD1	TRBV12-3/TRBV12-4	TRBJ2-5	CASSSGTGTAQYF	TGTGCCAGCAGTTCGGGGACAGGTACGGCGCAGTACTTC
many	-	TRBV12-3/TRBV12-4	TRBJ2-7	CASSFQSSYEQYF	TGTGCCAGCAGTTTTCAGAGCTCCTACGAGCAGTACTTC